Shown below are 14 T cell receptor beta chains from a single sample sequenced in a study of cytomegalovirus exposure and HLA in healthy donors. PCR primers comprised 60 Vbeta and 13 Jbeta primers. The protocol was immunoSEQ multiplex PCR, while the TCRdb copy is restricted to in-frame clones and leaves out a portion. Counted here are some 190,000 clones, roughly 87% occurring once; the ten biggest clones make up 1.5% to 1.9%. The sequencing input was PBMCs. All receptors derive from a man aged 35-49 years in good health and CMV-seronegative.

This clone was detected once. The V gene is TRBV27, the J gene TRBJ2-7; D is uncertain. Germline V gene data show CDR1 as MNHEY and CDR2 as SMNVEV (reference sequence). V dropped 0 bases and J dropped 2 bases, with 14 bases sitting between them. This CDR3 has 16 amino acids. CDR3 sequence reads: CASSLSNSPLPYEQYF. CDR3 nucleotides: TGTGCCAGCAGTTTATCGAACAGCCCCCTCCCCTACGAGCAGTACTTC.

V usage is TRBV9 and J usage is TRBJ2-1; unclear D gene. Germline CDR1 and CDR2: SGDLS and YYNGEE. Trimming left V 4 bases short and J 12 bases short, with 11 bases between. CDR3 length equals 11 residues. Here the CDR3 DNA reads TGTGCCAGCAGCTCCGGAGCTCGGCAGTTCTTC. It is translated as CASSSGARQFF. The full variable domain, with the rest looked up from reference TRBV9 and TRBJ2-1, is DSGVTQTPKHLITATGQRVTLRCSPRSGDLSVYWYQQSLDQGLQFLIQYYNGEERAKGNILERFSAQQFPDLHSELNLSSLELGDSALYFCASSSGARQFFGPGTRLTVL.

This chain joins TRBV28 and TRBJ1-2; no definite D call. CDR3 length: 12 residues. Per the germline V gene, CDR1 is MDHEN and CDR2 is SYDVKM. V shed 4 bases and J shed 4 bases, with 7 bases lying between them. The CDR3 DNA reads TGTGCCAGCAGTTACACCTTCTATGGCTACACCTTC. The encoded protein is CASSYTFYGYTF.

This clone was seen once. This sequence joins TRBV27 and TRBJ2-7; the match to TRBD2 covers 8 bases. The V gene's germline CDR1 is MNHEY and CDR2 SMNVEV (reference sequence). J gave up 2 bases and V 5 bases, and 11 bases lay outside the gene matches. CDR3 length: 16 residues. The CDR3 sequence: CASSLLTGGPPYEQYF. CDR3 in DNA: TGTGCCAGCAGTCTGCTGACGGGGGGGCCACCCTACGAGCAGTACTTC.

J is TRBJ2-7 and V is TRBV28; 12 bases line up with TRBD2. Trimming at V came to 6 bases and at J to 2 bases, leaving 5 bases not matched to a gene. This CDR3 has 15 residues. The germline V gene encodes CDR1 MDHEN and CDR2 SYDVKM. The CDR3 region has the DNA TGTGCCAGCAGCCAAACTAGCGGGAGGACCTACGAGCAGTACTTC. Translated: CASSQTSGRTYEQYF.

V gene TRBV7-2 combines with J gene TRBJ1-6, with 7 nucleotides matching TRBD1. CDR1 is SGHTA and CDR2 is FQGNSA in the germline V gene. The CDR3 runs 15 residues. Trimming removed 0 bases from V and 12 bases from J; junction bases left unmatched: 8. CDR3 protein: CASSLASGQGVPLHF. CDR3 in DNA: TGTGCCAGCAGCTTAGCGAGTGGGCAGGGGGTACCCCTCCACTTT. The whole variable domain, filled in from reference TRBV7-2 and TRBJ1-6, reads GAGVSQSPSNKVTEKGKDVELRCDPISGHTALYWYRQSLGQGLEFLIYFQGNSAPDKSGLPSDRFSAERTGGSVSTLTIQRTQQEDSAVYLCASSLASGQGVPLHFGNGTRLTVT.

This CDR3 is CASSDLRGRETQYF. DNA for the CDR3: TGTGCCAGCAGTGACCTCAGGGGCCGAGAGACCCAGTACTTC. The chain combines TRBV2 with TRBJ2-5; maybe TRBD1 (6 bases). The V gene's germline CDR1 is SNHLY and CDR2 FYNNEI. This CDR3 spans 14 amino acids. V was pared by 3 bases and J by 4 bases, with 12 bases between.

In regard to this clone: A junction end diverges from the germline sequence, so it may reflect a read error. Other DNA sequences in this specimen translate into the identical CDR3. The CDR3 DNA follows: TGCGCCAGCAGCGTGGACAGGGAGAATGGCTACACCTTC. It encodes CASSVDRENGYTF. The V gene is TRBV7-8, the J gene TRBJ1-2, with 8 bases matching TRBD1. Looked up from germline, CDR1 is SGHVS and CDR2 is FQNEAQ. The CDR3 has 13 residues.

This chain's CDR3 is CASSSTRYEQYF. DNA for the CDR3: TGTGCCAGCAGCTCTACTCGGTACGAGCAGTACTTC. The V and J genes are TRBV7-2 and TRBJ2-7, with D unresolved. This CDR3 is 12 amino acids long. Trimming took 4 bases from V and 4 from J, leaving 8 bases between them. Germline lookup yields CDR1 SGHTA and CDR2 FQGNSA.

This clone was seen once. This chain uses TRBV4-3 with TRBJ2-7, with D maybe TRBD2 (6 bases). The V gene's germline CDR1 is LGHNA and CDR2 YSLEER. The CDR3 covers 15 residues. V was clipped by 0 bases and J by 2 bases, with 11 bases between them. The CDR3 spells CASSQENGSPYEQYF. The DNA of the CDR3 is TGCGCCAGCAGCCAAGAGAACGGGAGCCCCTACGAGCAGTACTTC.

The V gene is TRBV4-3, the J gene TRBJ2-7, with 8 bases fitting TRBD2. The CDR3 consists of 15 residues. Germline loops: CDR1 LGHNA, CDR2 YSLEER. The J segment lost 2 bases and the V segment lost 2 bases, leaving 5 bases of the junction unmatched. As DNA, the CDR3 is TGCGCCAGCAGCCAAACCCTAGCGGGTGCCTACGAGCAGTACTTC. Translation: CASSQTLAGAYEQYF.

About this clone itself: In the same sample, other DNA sequences code for this CDR3. The gene calls are TRBV4-1 and TRBJ2-5, with 15 bases identical to TRBD2. V trimming: 3 bases; J trimming: 5 bases; junction bases outside the gene matches: 7. The CDR3 contains 17 residues. CDR1 is MGHRA and CDR2 is YSYEKL in the germline V gene. CDR3 DNA sequence: TGCGCCAGCAGCCACGACCGGACTAGCGGGAGGGCGGAGACCCAGTACTTC. Protein product: CASSHDRTSGRAETQYF.

This clone was counted between two and nine times. The rearrangement uses TRBV7-3 and TRBJ1-1; no clear D gene. CDR1 is SGHTA and CDR2 is FQGTGA in the germline V gene. Deletions cut 5 bases from V and 4 bases from J, with 17 bases between. The CDR3 length is 15 residues. The CDR3 loop is CASSAAGGLGTEAFF. The CDR3 DNA is TGTGCCAGCAGCGCCGCGGGAGGGCTGGGCACTGAAGCTTTCTTT.

The chain has TRBV28 and TRBJ2-1, with D possibly matching TRBD2 (7 bases). The CDR3 runs 15 residues. With 4 bases removed from V and 10 bases from J, the gap between germline ends came to 20 bases. Looked up from germline, CDR1 is MDHEN and CDR2 is SYDVKM. The CDR3 region is CASSWLSGGLGEQFF. The CDR3 DNA is TGTGCCAGCAGTTGGCTATCGGGGGGCCTGGGCGAGCAGTTCTTC. The full variable domain, rest sourced from reference TRBV28 and TRBJ2-1, is DVKVTQSSRYLVKRTGEKVFLECVQDMDHENMFWYRQDPGLGLRLIYFSYDVKMKEKGDIPEGYSVSREKKERFSLILESASTNQTSMYLCASSWLSGGLGEQFFGPGTRLTVL.